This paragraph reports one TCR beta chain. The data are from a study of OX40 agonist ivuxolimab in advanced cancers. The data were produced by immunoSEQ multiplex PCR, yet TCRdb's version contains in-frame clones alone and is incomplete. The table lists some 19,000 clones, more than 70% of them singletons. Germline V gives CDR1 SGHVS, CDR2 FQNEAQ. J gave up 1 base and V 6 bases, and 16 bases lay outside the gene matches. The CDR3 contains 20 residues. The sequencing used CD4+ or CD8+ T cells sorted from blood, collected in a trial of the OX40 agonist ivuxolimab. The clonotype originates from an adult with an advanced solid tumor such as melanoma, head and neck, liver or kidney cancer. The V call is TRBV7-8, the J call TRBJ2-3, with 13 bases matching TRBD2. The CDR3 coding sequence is TGTGCCAGCAGTTTCGGACTACTAGCGGGAGGGTTAAAGGGCACAGATACGCAGTATTTT. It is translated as CASSFGLLAGGLKGTDTQYF.